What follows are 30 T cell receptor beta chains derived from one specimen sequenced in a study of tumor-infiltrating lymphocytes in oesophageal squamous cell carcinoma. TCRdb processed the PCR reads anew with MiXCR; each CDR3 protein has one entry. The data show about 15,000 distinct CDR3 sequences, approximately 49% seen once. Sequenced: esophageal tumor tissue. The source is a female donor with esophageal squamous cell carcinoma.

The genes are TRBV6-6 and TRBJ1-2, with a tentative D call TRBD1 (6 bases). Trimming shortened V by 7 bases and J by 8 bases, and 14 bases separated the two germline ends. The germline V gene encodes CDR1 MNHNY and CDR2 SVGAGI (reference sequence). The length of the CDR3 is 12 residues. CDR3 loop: CASNQGTEGYTF. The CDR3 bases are TGTGCCAGCAACCAGGGGACGGAAGGCTACACCTTC.

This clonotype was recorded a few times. The CDR3, as DNA: TGTGCCAGCAGCCAAAGGGACAGCTCCTACAATGAGCAGTACTTC. This gives the protein CASSQRDSSYNEQYF. The chain carries TRBV7-8 and TRBJ2-1; 7 positions agree with TRBD1. The DNA end is a closer match to TRBJ2-7, so the J assignment may be wrong. This CDR3 spans 15 amino acids. Germline CDR1 reads SGHVS; CDR2 reads FQNEAQ.

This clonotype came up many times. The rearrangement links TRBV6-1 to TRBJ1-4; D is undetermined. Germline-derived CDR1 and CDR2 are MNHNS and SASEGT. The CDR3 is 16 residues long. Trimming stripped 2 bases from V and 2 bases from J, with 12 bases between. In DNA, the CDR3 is TGTGCCAGCAGTGAATGGTTGGTAACCACTAATGAAAAACTGTTTTTT. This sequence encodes CASSEWLVTTNEKLFF.

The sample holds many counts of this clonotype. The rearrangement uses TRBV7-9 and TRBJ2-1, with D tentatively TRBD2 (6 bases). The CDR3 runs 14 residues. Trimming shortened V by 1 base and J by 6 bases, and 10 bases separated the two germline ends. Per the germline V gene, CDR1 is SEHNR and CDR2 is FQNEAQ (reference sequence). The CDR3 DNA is TGTGCCAGCAGCTTAGGGGGGACTTCCAATGAGCAGTTCTTC. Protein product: CASSLGGTSNEQFF.

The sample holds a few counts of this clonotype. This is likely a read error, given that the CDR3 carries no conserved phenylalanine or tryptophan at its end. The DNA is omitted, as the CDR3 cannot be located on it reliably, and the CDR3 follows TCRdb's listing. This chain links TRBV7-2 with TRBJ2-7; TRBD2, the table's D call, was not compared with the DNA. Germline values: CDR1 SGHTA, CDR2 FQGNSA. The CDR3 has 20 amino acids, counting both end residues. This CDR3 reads CASSSGLAGASISYEQYFGS.

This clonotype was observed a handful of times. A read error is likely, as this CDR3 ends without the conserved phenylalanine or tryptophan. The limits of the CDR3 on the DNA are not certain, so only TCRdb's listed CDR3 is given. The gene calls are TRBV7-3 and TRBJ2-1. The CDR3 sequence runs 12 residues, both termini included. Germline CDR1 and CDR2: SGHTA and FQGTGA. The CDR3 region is CASSFRTWVLPL.

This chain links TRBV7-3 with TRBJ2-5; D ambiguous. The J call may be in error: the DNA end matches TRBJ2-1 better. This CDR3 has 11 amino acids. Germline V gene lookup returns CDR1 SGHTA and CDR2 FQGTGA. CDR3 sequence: CASSPGNEQFF. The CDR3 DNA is TGTGCCAGCAGCCCCGGGAATGAGCAGTTCTTC.

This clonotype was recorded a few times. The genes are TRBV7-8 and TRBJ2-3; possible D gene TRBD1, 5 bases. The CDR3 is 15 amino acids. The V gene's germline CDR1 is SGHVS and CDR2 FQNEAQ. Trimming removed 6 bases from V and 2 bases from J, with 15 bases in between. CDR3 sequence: CASRPDTSTTDTQYF. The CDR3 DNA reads TGTGCCAGCAGGCCGGACACTTCTACCACAGATACGCAGTATTTT. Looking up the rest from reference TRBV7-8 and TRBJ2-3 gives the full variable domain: GAGVSQSPRYKVAKRGQDVALRCDPISGHVSLFWYQQALGQGPEFLTYFQNEAQLDKSGLPSDRFFAERPEGSVSTLKIQRTQQEDSAVYLCASRPDTSTTDTQYFGPGTRLTVL.

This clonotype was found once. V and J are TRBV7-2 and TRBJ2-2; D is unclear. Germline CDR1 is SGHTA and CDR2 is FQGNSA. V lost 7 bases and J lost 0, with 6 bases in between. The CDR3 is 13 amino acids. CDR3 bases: TGTGCCAGCACCCCCTCGAACACCGGGGAGCTGTTTTTT. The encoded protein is CASTPSNTGELFF.

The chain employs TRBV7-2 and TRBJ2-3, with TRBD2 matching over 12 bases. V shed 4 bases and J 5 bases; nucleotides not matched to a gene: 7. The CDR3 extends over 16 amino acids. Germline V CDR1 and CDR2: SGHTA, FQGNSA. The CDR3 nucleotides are TGTGCCAGCAGCTCACCTAGCGGGAGGGCCCTAGATACGCAGTATTTT. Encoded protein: CASSSPSGRALDTQYF.

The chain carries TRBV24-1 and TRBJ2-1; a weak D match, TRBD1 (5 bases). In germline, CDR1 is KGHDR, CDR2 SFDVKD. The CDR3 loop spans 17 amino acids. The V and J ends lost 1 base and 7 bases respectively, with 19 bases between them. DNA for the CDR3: TGTGCCACCAGTGATTTCCGTTTCGCAGGGAACGCGAATGAGCAGTTCTTC. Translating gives CATSDFRFAGNANEQFF.

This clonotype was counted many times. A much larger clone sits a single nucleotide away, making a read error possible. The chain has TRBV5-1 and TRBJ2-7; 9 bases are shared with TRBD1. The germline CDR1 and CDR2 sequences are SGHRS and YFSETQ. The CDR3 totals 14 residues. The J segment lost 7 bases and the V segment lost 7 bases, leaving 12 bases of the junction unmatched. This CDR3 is CASARTGDPIEQYF. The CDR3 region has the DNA TGCGCCAGCGCACGGACAGGGGATCCAATTGAGCAGTACTTC.

CDR3: CASTTRTGTGFLRSFSGANVLTF. CDR3 bases: TGTGCCAGCACCACCCGGACCGGGACAGGGTTCTTGCGGAGCTTCTCTGGGGCCAACGTCCTGACTTTC. This rearrangement joins TRBV12-3 or TRBV12-4 to TRBJ2-6, with 9 bases lining up with TRBD1. The trim removed 7 bases at V and 0 bases at J, leaving 25 bases unmatched. The CDR3 sequence is 23 residues long.

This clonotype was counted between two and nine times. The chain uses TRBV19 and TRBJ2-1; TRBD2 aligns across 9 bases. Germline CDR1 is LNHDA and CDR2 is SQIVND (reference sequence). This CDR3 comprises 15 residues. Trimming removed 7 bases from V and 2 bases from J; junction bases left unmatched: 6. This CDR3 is CASTLSGSTYNEQFF. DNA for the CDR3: TGTGCCAGTACCCTTAGCGGGAGCACCTACAATGAGCAGTTCTTC.

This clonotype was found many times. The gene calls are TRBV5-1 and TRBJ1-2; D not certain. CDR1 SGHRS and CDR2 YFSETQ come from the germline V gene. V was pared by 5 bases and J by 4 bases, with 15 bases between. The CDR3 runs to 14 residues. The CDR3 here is CASSSEELSYGYTF. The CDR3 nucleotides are TGCGCCAGCAGTTCGGAAGAACTATCCTATGGCTACACCTTC.

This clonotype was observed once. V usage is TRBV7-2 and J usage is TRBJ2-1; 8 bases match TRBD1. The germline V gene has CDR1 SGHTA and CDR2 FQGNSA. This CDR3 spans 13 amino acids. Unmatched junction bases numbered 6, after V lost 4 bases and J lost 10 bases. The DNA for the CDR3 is TGTGCCAGCAGCTCCGACAGGGGCGGGGAGCAGTTCTTC. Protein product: CASSSDRGGEQFF.

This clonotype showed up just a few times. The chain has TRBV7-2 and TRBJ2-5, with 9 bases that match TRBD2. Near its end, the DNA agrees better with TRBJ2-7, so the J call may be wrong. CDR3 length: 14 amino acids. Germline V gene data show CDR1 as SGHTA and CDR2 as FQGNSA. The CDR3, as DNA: TGTGCCAGCAGCTTAGCGGTAGCGGGAGACGAGCAGTACTTC. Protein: CASSLAVAGDEQYF.

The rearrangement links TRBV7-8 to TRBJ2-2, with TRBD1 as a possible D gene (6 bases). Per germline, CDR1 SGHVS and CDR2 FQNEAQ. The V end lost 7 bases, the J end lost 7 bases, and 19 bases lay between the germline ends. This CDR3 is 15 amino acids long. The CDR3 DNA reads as TGTGCCAGCACTCTGGGACACCCGACGAACGGGGAGCTGTTTTTT. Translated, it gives CASTLGHPTNGELFF. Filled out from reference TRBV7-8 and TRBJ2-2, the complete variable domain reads GAGVSQSPRYKVAKRGQDVALRCDPISGHVSLFWYQQALGQGPEFLTYFQNEAQLDKSGLPSDRFFAERPEGSVSTLKIQRTQQEDSAVYLCASTLGHPTNGELFFGEGSRLTVL.

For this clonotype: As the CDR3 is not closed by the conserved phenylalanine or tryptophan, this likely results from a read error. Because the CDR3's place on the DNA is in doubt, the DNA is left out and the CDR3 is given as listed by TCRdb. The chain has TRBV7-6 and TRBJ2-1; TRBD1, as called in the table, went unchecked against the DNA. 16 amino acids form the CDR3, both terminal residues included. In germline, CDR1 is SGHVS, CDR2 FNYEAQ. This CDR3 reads CASSLYAGGNEQFFGV.

Here the CDR3 DNA reads TGTGCCAGCAGCTTATCAGGACACTCTGGGAATGAGCAGTTCTTC. As protein: CASSLSGHSGNEQFF. The chain has TRBV7-3 and TRBJ2-1, with D tentatively TRBD1 (5 bases). This CDR3 contains 15 residues. CDR1 and CDR2 (germline): SGHTA, FQGTGA. The V end was cut by 2 bases, the J end by 7 bases, with 15 bases between. The full variable domain, completed using reference TRBV7-3 and TRBJ2-1, is GAGVSQTPSNKVTEKGKYVELRCDPISGHTALYWYRQSLGQGPEFLIYFQGTGAADDSGLPNDRFFAVRPEGSVSTLKIQRTERGDSAVYLCASSLSGHSGNEQFFGPGTRLTVL.

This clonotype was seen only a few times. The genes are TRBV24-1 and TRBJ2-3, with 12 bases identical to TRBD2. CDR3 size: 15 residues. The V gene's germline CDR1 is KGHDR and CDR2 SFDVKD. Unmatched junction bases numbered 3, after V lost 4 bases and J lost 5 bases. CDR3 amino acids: CATSDSGLAGDTQYF. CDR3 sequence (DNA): TGTGCCACCAGTGACTCGGGACTAGCGGGAGATACGCAGTATTTT.

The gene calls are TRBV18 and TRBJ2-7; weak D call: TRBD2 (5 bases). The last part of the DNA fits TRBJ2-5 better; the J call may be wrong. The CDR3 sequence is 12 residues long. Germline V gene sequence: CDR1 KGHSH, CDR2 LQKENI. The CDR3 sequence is CASSAQRETQYF. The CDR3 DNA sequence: TGTGCCAGCTCAGCTCAGCGGGAGACCCAGTACTTC.

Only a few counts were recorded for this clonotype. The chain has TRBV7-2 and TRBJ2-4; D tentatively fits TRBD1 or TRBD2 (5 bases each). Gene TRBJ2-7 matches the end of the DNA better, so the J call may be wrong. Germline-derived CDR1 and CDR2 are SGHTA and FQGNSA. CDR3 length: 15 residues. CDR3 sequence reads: CASSLGGTLVYEQYF. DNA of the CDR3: TGTGCCAGCAGCTTAGGGGGGACGCTAGTCTACGAGCAGTACTTC.

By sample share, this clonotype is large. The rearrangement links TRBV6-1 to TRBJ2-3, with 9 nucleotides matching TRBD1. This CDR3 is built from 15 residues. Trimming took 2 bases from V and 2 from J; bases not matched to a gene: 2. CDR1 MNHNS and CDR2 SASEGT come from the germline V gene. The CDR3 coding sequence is TGTGCCAGCAGTGAAAGACAGGGGGTCACAGATACGCAGTATTTT. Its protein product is CASSERQGVTDTQYF.

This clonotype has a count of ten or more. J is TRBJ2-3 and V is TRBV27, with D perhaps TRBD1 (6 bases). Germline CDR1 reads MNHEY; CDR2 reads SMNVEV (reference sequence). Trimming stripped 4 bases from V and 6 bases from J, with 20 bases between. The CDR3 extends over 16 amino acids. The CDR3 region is CASSSYRDHSVDTQYF. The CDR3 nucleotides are TGTGCCAGCAGTTCCTACAGGGATCATAGTGTGGATACGCAGTATTTT.

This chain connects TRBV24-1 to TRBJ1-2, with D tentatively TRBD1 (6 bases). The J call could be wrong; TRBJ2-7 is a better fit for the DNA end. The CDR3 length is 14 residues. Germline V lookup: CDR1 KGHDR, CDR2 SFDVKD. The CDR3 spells CATSESGHHYEQYF. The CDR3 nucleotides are TGTGCCACCAGTGAATCGGGACACCACTACGAGCAGTACTTC.

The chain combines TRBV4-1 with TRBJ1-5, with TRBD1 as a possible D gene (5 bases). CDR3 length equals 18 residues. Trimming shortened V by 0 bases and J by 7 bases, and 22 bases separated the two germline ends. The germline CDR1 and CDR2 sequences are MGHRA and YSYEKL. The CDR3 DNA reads TGCGCCAGCAGCCAAGATACTCCTTCGTTGGGGCGCAGCCAGCCCCAGCATTTT. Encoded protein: CASSQDTPSLGRSQPQHF.

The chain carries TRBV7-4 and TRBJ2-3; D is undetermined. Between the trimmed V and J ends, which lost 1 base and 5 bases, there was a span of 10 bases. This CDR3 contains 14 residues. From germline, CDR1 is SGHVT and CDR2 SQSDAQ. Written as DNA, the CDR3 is TGTGCCAGCAGCTTAGGTAGTGGGGAAGATACGCAGTATTTT. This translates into CASSLGSGEDTQYF. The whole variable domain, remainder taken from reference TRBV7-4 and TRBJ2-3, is GAGVSQSPRYKVAKRGRDVALRCDSISGHVTLYWYRQTLGQGSEVLTYSQSDAQRDKSGRPSGRFSAERPERSVSTLKIQRTEQGDSAVYLCASSLGSGEDTQYFGPGTRLTVL.

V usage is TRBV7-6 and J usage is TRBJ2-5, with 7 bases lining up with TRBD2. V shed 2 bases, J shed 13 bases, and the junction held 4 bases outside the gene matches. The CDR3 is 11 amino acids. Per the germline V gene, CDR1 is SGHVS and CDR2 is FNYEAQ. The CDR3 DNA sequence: TGTGCCAGCAGCTTATCAGGGAGGGGGTACTTC. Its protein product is CASSLSGRGYF.

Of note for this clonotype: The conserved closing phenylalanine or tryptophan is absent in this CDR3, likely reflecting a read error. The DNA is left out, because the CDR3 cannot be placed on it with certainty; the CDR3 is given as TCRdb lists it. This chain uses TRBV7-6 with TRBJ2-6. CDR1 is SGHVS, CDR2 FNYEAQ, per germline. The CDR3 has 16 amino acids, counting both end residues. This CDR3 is CASSPSGIQETQYFGV.